Sequencing of this T cell receptor (beta chain) was carried out in a study of shared clonotypes between healthy human individuals. Looking at the study overall: CD4 naive and CD4 memory each took three plates per donor, while CD8 naive took two and CD8 memory one.

Worth noting for this clone: Its target is not known.

Notes on the study in general: Enrolling few donors narrowed the genetic and exposure-history diversity that was represented. Memory subsets had estimated richness that was generally smaller than that of naive subsets.

All donors were healthy HIV-negative adults lacking recent acute infections or vaccinations. The CDR3 has 14 amino acids. The V end lost 1 base, the J end lost 5 bases, and 9 bases lay between the germline ends. The germline V gene encodes CDR1 SEHNR and CDR2 FQNEAQ (reference sequence). Repertoires were generated with immunoSEQ multiplex PCR, while TCRdb's copy carries only in-frame clones and drops some. The sample includes about 2.4 million clones, more than 90% of them seen just once. The sample taken for sequencing was naive CD4+ T cells sorted from blood. Noted subset: CD45RA+ positively selected. The chain employs TRBV7-9 and TRBJ1-5, with a tentative D call TRBD1 (5 bases). The TCR was taken from a young man in good health. CDR3 bases: TGTGCCAGCAGCTTAGGGGGGGGTCATCAGCCCCAGCATTTT. Protein: CASSLGGGHQPQHF.